Below are 29 T cell receptor beta chains sequenced from a single sample in a study of persistence of HIV-infected CD4 T cells. The libraries were made with immunoSEQ version 4 in survey mode. Sequenced by immunoSEQ multiplex PCR; TCRdb stores in-frame clones only, minus some. The table includes 35,000 to 55,000 clones, roughly 90% detected once. These receptors' antigens are unknown. Nonspecific anti-CD3/anti-CD28 bead stimulation represents the broad CD4+ T cell repertoire. CD4+ T cells upregulating both CD40 ligand and CD69 were sorted as responding cells. The specimen comprised CD4+ T cells sorted from PBMCs after roughly 18-hour stimulation, sampled from a patient who received antiretroviral therapy. The source is an adult man with HIV who was CMV-seropositive.

The CDR3, as DNA: TGTGCCAGCAGCCGGACCGGAGGGGACTATGGCTACACCTTC. Translated: CASSRTGGDYGYTF. The chain recombines TRBV3-1 (or the pseudogene TRBV3-2) with TRBJ1-2; a weak D match, TRBD1 (5 bases). Trimming pared 4 bases from V and 3 bases from J, leaving 12 bases between. This CDR3 contains 14 residues. Per germline, CDR1 LGHDT and CDR2 YNNKEL (reference sequence).

This rearrangement joins TRBV4-1 to TRBJ1-2; possibly TRBD1 for D (6 bases). The CDR3 runs 16 residues. V lost 2 bases, J lost 2 bases, and 15 bases lay in between. Germline CDR1 reads MGHRA; CDR2 reads YSYEKL. The DNA for the CDR3 is TGCGCCAGCAGCCAACCTGGACAGATCGTGAACTATGGCTACACCTTC. It is translated as CASSQPGQIVNYGYTF.

The genes are TRBV5-1 and TRBJ1-1, with D perhaps TRBD1 (6 bases). This CDR3 is 15 amino acids long. Trimming left V 0 bases short and J 5 bases short, with 14 bases between. CDR1 and CDR2 (germline): SGHRS, YFSETQ. CDR3 sequence reads: CASSLGGGRGTEAFF. CDR3 nucleotides: TGCGCCAGCAGCTTGGGAGGGGGGCGCGGGACTGAAGCTTTCTTT.

This chain joins TRBV20-1 and TRBJ2-1; 8 bases are shared with TRBD1. CDR1 is DFQATT and CDR2 is SNEGSKA in the germline V gene (reference sequence). V gave up 3 bases and J gave up 2 bases; unmatched junction bases: 9. The CDR3 runs 16 residues. The CDR3: CSASNLDRATYNEQFF. The CDR3, as DNA: TGCAGTGCTAGTAATCTGGACAGGGCAACCTACAATGAGCAGTTCTTC.

V and J are TRBV18 and TRBJ1-1; possibly TRBD1 for D (6 bases). The V gene lost 3 bases and the J gene lost 5 bases, with 13 bases spanning the gap. The CDR3 is made up of 14 amino acids. Germline V lookup: CDR1 KGHSH, CDR2 LQKENI. CDR3: CASSPATGTTEAFF. The CDR3 bases are TGTGCCAGCTCACCTGCAACAGGGACTACTGAAGCTTTCTTT. Full variable domain (remainder filled in from reference TRBV18 and TRBJ1-1): NAGVMQNPRHLVRRRGQEARLRCSPMKGHSHVYWYRQLPEEGLKFMVYLQKENIIDESGMPKERFSAEFPKEGPSILRIQQVVRGDSAAYFCASSPATGTTEAFFGQGTRLTVV.

The chain links TRBV4-1 to TRBJ2-7; TRBD1 might be the D (5 bases). Germline CDR1 and CDR2: MGHRA and YSYEKL. This CDR3 is built from 16 residues. Trimming shortened V by 1 base and J by 6 bases, and 19 bases separated the two germline ends. The CDR3 DNA is TGCGCCAGCAGCCAAGGTGACAGTACCCCCACTCGCGAGCAGTACTTC. This encodes CASSQGDSTPTREQYF.

V and J are TRBV18 and TRBJ1-2, with 10 positions matching TRBD1. V shed 3 bases and J 7 bases; nucleotides not matched to a gene: 5. The CDR3 has 14 residues. Germline V gene sequence: CDR1 KGHSH, CDR2 LQKENI. This CDR3 reads CASSPPGTGVGYTF. The CDR3 bases are TGTGCCAGCTCACCGCCCGGGACAGGGGTTGGCTACACCTTC.

V is TRBV11-3 and J is TRBJ2-1, with 10 bases that match TRBD1. CDR3 length: 14 residues. Trimming cost V 4 bases and J 7 bases; bases outside gene matches: 4. Looked up from germline, CDR1 is SGHNT and CDR2 is YENEEA. CDR3 DNA sequence: TGTGCCAGCAGCTGGGGACAGGGGAAGAATGAGCAGTTCTTC. This gives the protein CASSWGQGKNEQFF.

This chain links TRBV19 with TRBJ2-1, with D possibly matching TRBD1 (6 bases). The CDR3 spans 17 residues. Per germline, CDR1 LNHDA and CDR2 SQIVND (reference sequence). V lost 3 bases and J lost 4, with 19 bases in between. Written as DNA, the CDR3 is TGTGCCAGTAGTATGGGCCCCCCCAGGGGCGGGTACAATGAGCAGTTCTTC. Translating gives CASSMGPPRGGYNEQFF.

V is TRBV28 and J is TRBJ1-2; 7 nucleotides align to TRBD1. The CDR3 length is 16 residues. Losses at the gene ends were 4 bases for V and 5 bases for J; bases not matched to a gene: 13. Germline values: CDR1 MDHEN, CDR2 SYDVKM. For the CDR3, the DNA is TGTGCCAGCAGTTCCCCCGGGCAGGGGGGTCGGTATGGCTACACCTTC. It specifies CASSSPGQGGRYGYTF.

The rearrangement joins TRBV10-1 to TRBJ1-5; D is uncertain. V lost 7 bases to trimming and J lost 1 base, with 5 bases between them. Looked up from germline, CDR1 is WNHNN and CDR2 is SYGVQD (reference sequence). The CDR3 is 12 residues long. The CDR3: CASNKSNQPQHF. Here the CDR3 DNA reads TGCGCCAGCAATAAGAGCAATCAGCCCCAGCATTTT.

About this clone: The junction departs from the called germline gene at one end, perhaps through a read error. The gene calls are TRBV7-2 and TRBJ1-2; a weak D match, TRBD1 (6 bases). This CDR3 is 14 amino acids long. Germline V gene sequence: CDR1 SGHTA, CDR2 FQGNSA. The CDR3 loop reads CASSLAGTTIYGPF. In DNA, the CDR3 is TGTGCCAGCAGCTTAGCGGGGACAACAATTTATGGACCGTTC. The complete variable domain, with remaining parts taken from reference TRBV7-2 and TRBJ1-2, reads GAGVSQSPSNKVTEKGKDVELRCDPISGHTALYWYRQSLGQGLEFLIYFQGNSAPDKSGLPSDRFSAERTGGSVSTLTIQRTQQEDSAVYLCASSLAGTTIYGPFGSGTRLTVV.

The gene calls are TRBV6-6 and TRBJ1-1, with a weak D call TRBD1 (6 bases). Germline assignment: CDR1 MNHNY and CDR2 SVGAGI (reference sequence). V gave up 6 bases and J gave up 7 bases, with 18 bases separating them. The CDR3 length is 14 residues. The CDR3 coding sequence is TGTGCCAGCAGCTCTAACAGGGACCCGAGTGAAGCTTTCTTT. Protein sequence: CASSSNRDPSEAFF.

This chain connects TRBV5-4 to TRBJ1-1; no definite D call. The CDR3 totals 15 residues. V shed 0 bases and J shed 7 bases, with 16 bases lying between them. Germline V gene lookup returns CDR1 SGHNT and CDR2 YYREEE (reference sequence). In DNA form, the CDR3 reads TGTGCCAGCAGCTTGGGACCCTCGGGCGGAGGTGAAGCTTTCTTT. Translating gives CASSLGPSGGGEAFF.

This chain connects TRBV30 to TRBJ1-5; D remains unclear. The V and J ends lost 3 bases and 0 bases respectively, with 12 bases between them. Germline V gives CDR1 GTSNPN, CDR2 SVGIG (reference sequence). This CDR3 spans 15 amino acids. The CDR3 region is CAWSRKDLSNQPQHF. CDR3 nucleotides: TGTGCCTGGAGCCGGAAGGATCTTAGCAATCAGCCCCAGCATTTT.

V is TRBV6-5 and J is TRBJ2-3; D uncertain. Germline CDR1 and CDR2: MNHEY and SVGAGI. There are 15 residues in the CDR3. Trimming took 0 bases from V and 0 from J, leaving 7 bases between them. The CDR3 loop is CASSYSPRSTDTQYF. The CDR3 DNA reads TGTGCCAGCAGTTACTCGCCCAGAAGCACAGATACGCAGTATTTT.

The rearrangement joins TRBV11-2 to TRBJ2-7; 9 bases are shared with TRBD1. Germline V CDR1 and CDR2: SGHAT, FQNNGV. The CDR3 extends over 14 amino acids. The V segment lost 4 bases and the J segment 2 bases; nucleotides outside the gene matches: 3. The CDR3 sequence: CASSWGQGTYEQYF. The CDR3 DNA reads as TGTGCCAGCAGCTGGGGACAGGGCACCTACGAGCAGTACTTC.

J is TRBJ1-1 and V is TRBV6-5; 7 bases are a match to TRBD1. The trim removed 6 bases at V and 7 bases at J, leaving 8 bases unmatched. The CDR3 sequence is 13 residues long. Per the germline V gene, CDR1 is MNHEY and CDR2 is SVGAGI. DNA for the CDR3: TGTGCCAGCAGGACGACAGGGTTCTTTGAAGCTTTCTTT. Protein product: CASRTTGFFEAFF.

The chain combines TRBV10-3 with TRBJ1-1, with TRBD1 matching 7 bases. The V segment lost 5 bases and the J segment 1 base; nucleotides outside the gene matches: 1. CDR1 and CDR2 (germline): ENHRY, SYGVKD. This CDR3 region has 13 residues. CDR3 loop: CAISRQGNTEAFF. The CDR3 coding sequence is TGTGCCATCAGTCGACAGGGGAACACTGAAGCTTTCTTT.

The rearrangement joins TRBV4-2 to TRBJ1-4; weak D call: TRBD1 (6 bases). Trimming stripped 3 bases from V and 1 base from J, with 15 bases between. Germline V gene sequence: CDR1 LGHNA, CDR2 YNFKEQ. This CDR3 comprises 17 residues. The CDR3 DNA follows: TGTGCCAGCAGCCAGGGTCCCCCCAGGGGAACTAATGAAAAACTGTTTTTT. This gives the protein CASSQGPPRGTNEKLFF.

This clone showed up just once. The genes are TRBV5-5 and TRBJ2-2; D gene ambiguous. Germline-derived CDR1 and CDR2 are SGHKS and YYEKEE (reference sequence). The CDR3 has 15 residues. V lost 0 bases to trimming and J lost 5 bases, with 11 bases between them. The CDR3 is CASSLERLETGELFF. Written as DNA, the CDR3 is TGTGCCAGCAGCTTGGAAAGGCTGGAGACCGGGGAGCTGTTTTTT.

The chain couples TRBV7-9 to TRBJ1-1, with a weak D call TRBD1 (5 bases). CDR3 length: 15 amino acids. The germline gives CDR1 SEHNR, CDR2 FQNEAQ (reference sequence). The V gene lost 1 base and the J gene lost 5 bases, with 14 bases spanning the gap. The CDR3 protein is CASSLERGLRTEAFF. The CDR3 DNA reads as TGTGCCAGCAGCTTAGAAAGGGGCTTGAGAACTGAAGCTTTCTTT.

This clone appeared once. The CDR3 spells CASTPGRTSSGNTIYF. CDR3 nucleotide sequence: TGTGCCAGTACCCCGGGACGGACATCCTCTGGAAACACCATATATTTT. The rearrangement joins TRBV19 to TRBJ1-3, with D possibly TRBD1 on 5 matching bases. V lost 7 bases and J lost 0, with 16 bases in between. The germline gives CDR1 LNHDA, CDR2 SQIVND (reference sequence). CDR3 size: 16 residues.

The CDR3 nucleotides are TGTGCCAGTAGTCTCTCCATGGGGGGAGATTATAATTCACCCCTCCACTTT. Translated, it gives CASSLSMGGDYNSPLHF. The chain employs TRBV19 and TRBJ1-6; D may be TRBD1 (5 bases). Trimming pared 5 bases from V and 4 bases from J, leaving 18 bases between. This CDR3 comprises 17 residues. Germline assignment: CDR1 LNHDA and CDR2 SQIVND (reference sequence).

The J gene is TRBJ1-3, the V gene TRBV28; D uncertain. V was pared by 7 bases and J by 0 bases, with 10 bases between. The CDR3 contains 14 residues. The germline CDR1 and CDR2 sequences are MDHEN and SYDVKM. The DNA for the CDR3 is TGTGCCAGCACGACACCGTCCTCTGGAAACACCATATATTTT. Translating gives CASTTPSSGNTIYF. Full variable domain (missing parts from reference TRBV28 and TRBJ1-3): DVKVTQSSRYLVKRTGEKVFLECVQDMDHENMFWYRQDPGLGLRLIYFSYDVKMKEKGDIPEGYSVSREKKERFSLILESASTNQTSMYLCASTTPSSGNTIYFGEGSWLTVV.

The V and J genes are TRBV6-1 and TRBJ1-6; TRBD1 aligns across 10 bases. The CDR3 sequence is 15 residues long. Germline V CDR1 and CDR2: MNHNS, SASEGT. The J segment lost 7 bases and the V segment lost 3 bases, leaving 3 bases of the junction unmatched. DNA of the CDR3: TGTGCCAGCAGTGACCCGGGACAGGGGAATTCACCCCTCCACTTT. Translation gives CASSDPGQGNSPLHF.

The chain links TRBV18 to TRBJ2-2; 7 bases agree with TRBD1. V lost 1 base to trimming and J lost 0 bases; unmatched junction nucleotides: 2. Looked up from germline, CDR1 is KGHSH and CDR2 is LQKENI. The CDR3 has 16 residues. The CDR3 bases are TGTGCCAGCTCACCACAGGGGGCCTCGAACACCGGGGAGCTGTTTTTT. Translated, it gives CASSPQGASNTGELFF.

This chain links TRBV6-6 with TRBJ2-1; no firm D call. Germline CDR1 reads MNHNY; CDR2 reads SVGAGI (reference sequence). CDR3 length: 14 amino acids. V dropped 5 bases and J dropped 9 bases, with 17 bases sitting between them. CDR3 in DNA: TGTGCCAGCAGTCCCTTTGACCGGGCGGCTGAGCAGTTCTTC. It is translated as CASSPFDRAAEQFF.

The chain links TRBV6-6 to TRBJ1-2; D remains unclear. This CDR3 is built from 11 residues. V was shortened by 5 bases and J by 6 bases, with 7 bases between the two germline ends. The germline CDR1 and CDR2 sequences are MNHNY and SVGAGI (reference sequence). The CDR3 bases are TGTGCCAGCAGTCCGGGAAATGGCTACACCTTC. This gives the protein CASSPGNGYTF.